There are a few counts of the clone carrying this T cell receptor (beta chain). These data come from a study of blood T cell repertoires in COVID-19. For the study at large: Samples representing acute and convalescent COVID-19 were sourced from the United States, Italy and Spain. T cells, B-cell-depleted T cells, or PBMCs provided the cDNA or gDNA that served as material.

The length of the CDR3 is 14 residues. Deletions cut 6 bases from V and 2 bases from J, with 13 bases between. Germline CDR1 reads SNHLY; CDR2 reads FYNNEI. Source study methods: By means of reference gene primer amplification, nucleated cell counts were estimated. Repertoires were generated with immunoSEQ multiplex PCR, while TCRdb's copy carries only in-frame clones and drops some. The D gene and trimming were derived from the DNA, and the V and J assignments and clone size from that table. The profile shows a few hundred thousand clones, roughly 86% of them singletons. This chain uses TRBV2 with TRBJ2-5; D possibly corresponds to TRBD2 (7 bases). This receptor was taken from a human donor in a cohort sampled during active COVID-19. The sequenced material came from peripheral blood. The CDR3 spells CASSLEGGQETQYF. In DNA, the CDR3 is TGTGCCAGCAGCCTCGAGGGGGGGCAAGAGACCCAGTACTTC. Filled out from reference TRBV2 and TRBJ2-5, the complete variable domain reads EPEVTQTPSHQVTQMGQEVILRCVPISNHLYFYWYRQILGQKVEFLVSFYNNEISEKSEIFDDQFSVERPDGSNFTLKIRSTKLEDSAMYFCASSLEGGQETQYFGPGTRLLVL.